This TCR beta chain was documented in a study of T cell responses to AZD1222 COVID-19 vaccine. Comments on this clone: Its matching antigen is unknown.

Germline trimming cut 4 bases from V and 1 base from J; bases unmatched to any gene: 8. CDR3 length: 17 residues. Germline CDR1 is LNHDA and CDR2 is SQIVND (reference sequence). Study-level findings and limits: No repertoire was sampled before or during the peak T cell response, only after it. The breadth and depth of Spike-specific TCRs increased once two AZD1222 doses had been given.

Data came from immunoSEQ multiplex PCR; TCRdb stores just in-frame clones and leaves some out. Of about 140,000 clones detected, 92% appear once; the ten largest clones hold around 1.7%. The J gene is TRBJ2-2, the V gene TRBV19, with 8 bases aligning to TRBD1. The clonotype was recovered from an adult in good health. Specimen: peripheral blood, collected on day 0 of AZD1222 vaccination. CDR3 residues: CASSRTGTLKNTGELFF. CDR3 bases: TGTGCCAGTAGTAGGACAGGGACTTTAAAGAACACCGGGGAGCTGTTTTTT.